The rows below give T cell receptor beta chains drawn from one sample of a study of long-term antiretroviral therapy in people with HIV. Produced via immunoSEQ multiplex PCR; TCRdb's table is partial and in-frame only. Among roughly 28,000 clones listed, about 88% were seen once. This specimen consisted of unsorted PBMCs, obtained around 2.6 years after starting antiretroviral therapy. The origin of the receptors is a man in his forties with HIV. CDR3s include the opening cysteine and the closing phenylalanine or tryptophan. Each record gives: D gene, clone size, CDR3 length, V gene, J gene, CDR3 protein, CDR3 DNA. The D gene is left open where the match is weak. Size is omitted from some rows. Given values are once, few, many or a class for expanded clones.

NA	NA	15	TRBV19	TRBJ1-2	CASSLARGPLYGYTF	TGTGCCAGTAGTCTGGCCCGCGGACCCCTCTATGGCTACACCTTC
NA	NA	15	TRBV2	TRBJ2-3	CASSQDFSSTDTQYF	TGTGCCAGCAGCCAAGACTTCTCTAGCACAGATACGCAGTATTTT
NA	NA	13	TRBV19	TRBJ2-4	CASTPAGLNIQYF	TGTGCCAGTACCCCGGCAGGGCTAAACATTCAGTACTTC
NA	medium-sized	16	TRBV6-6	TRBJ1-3	CASSPPGHLRGNTIYF	TGTGCCAGCAGCCCCCCGGGACACTTAAGGGGAAACACCATATATTTT
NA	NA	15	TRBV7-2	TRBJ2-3	CASSLAVSGTDTQYF	TGTGCCAGCAGCTTAGCGGTCTCCGGCACAGATACGCAGTATTTT
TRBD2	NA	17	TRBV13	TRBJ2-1	CASSYPQGLAVANEQFF	TGTGCCAGCAGTTATCCGCAGGGACTAGCGGTGGCCAATGAGCAGTTCTTC
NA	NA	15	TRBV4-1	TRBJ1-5	CASSQGGQPWEPQHF	TGCGCCAGCAGCCAAGGGGGTCAGCCCTGGGAGCCCCAGCATTTT
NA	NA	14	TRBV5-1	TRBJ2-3	CASSLRSSTDTQYF	TGCGCCAGCAGCTTGCGTTCGAGCACAGATACGCAGTATTTT
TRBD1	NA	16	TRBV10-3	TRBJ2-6	CAINWDRGSGANVLTF	TGTGCCATCAATTGGGACAGGGGCTCTGGGGCCAACGTCCTGACTTTC
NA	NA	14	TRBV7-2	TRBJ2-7	CASSLDRDFYEQYF	TGTGCCAGCAGCTTAGACAGGGATTTTTACGAGCAGTACTTC
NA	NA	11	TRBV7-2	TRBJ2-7	CASSRRSEQYF	TGTGCCAGCAGCCGAAGGAGCGAGCAGTACTTC
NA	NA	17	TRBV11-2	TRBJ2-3	CASSLDQGSWGTDTQYF	TGTGCCAGCAGCTTAGACCAGGGTAGTTGGGGCACAGATACGCAGTATTTT
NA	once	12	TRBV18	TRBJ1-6	CASSPSNSPLHF	TGTGCCAGCTCACCGAGTAATTCACCCCTCCACTTT
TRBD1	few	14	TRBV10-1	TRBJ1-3	CASSEGTAGNTIYF	TGCGCCAGCAGCGAGGGGACAGCTGGAAACACCATATATTTT
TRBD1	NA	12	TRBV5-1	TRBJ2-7	CASSRTGVEQYF	TGCGCCAGCAGCCGGACAGGGGTCGAGCAGTACTTC
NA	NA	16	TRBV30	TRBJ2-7	CAWRNPGGGGGYEQYF	TGTGCCTGGAGAAACCCAGGGGGAGGGGGAGGCTACGAGCAGTACTTC
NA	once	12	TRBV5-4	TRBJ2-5	CASAQGAETQYF	TGTGCCAGCGCACAGGGTGCTGAGACCCAGTACTTC
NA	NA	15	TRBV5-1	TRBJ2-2	CASSLLPSNTGELFF	TGCGCCAGCAGCTTACTCCCCTCGAACACCGGGGAGCTGTTTTTT